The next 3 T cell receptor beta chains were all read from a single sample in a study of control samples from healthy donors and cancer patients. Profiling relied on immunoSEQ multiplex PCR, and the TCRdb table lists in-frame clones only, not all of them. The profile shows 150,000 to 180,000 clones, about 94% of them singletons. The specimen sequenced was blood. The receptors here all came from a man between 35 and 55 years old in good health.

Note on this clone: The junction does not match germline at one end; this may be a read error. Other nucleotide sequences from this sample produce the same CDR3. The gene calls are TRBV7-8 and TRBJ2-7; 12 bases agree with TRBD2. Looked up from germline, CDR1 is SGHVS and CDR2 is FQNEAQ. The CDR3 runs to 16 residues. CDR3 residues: CASSSLAGGPSYEQYF. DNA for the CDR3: TGTGCCAGCAGCTCACTAGCGGGGGGCCCCTCCTACGAACAGTACTTC.

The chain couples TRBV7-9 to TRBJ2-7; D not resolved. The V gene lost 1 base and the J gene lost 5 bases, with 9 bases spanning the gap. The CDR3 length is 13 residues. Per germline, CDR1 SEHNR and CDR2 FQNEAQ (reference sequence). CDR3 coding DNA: TGTGCCAGCAGCTTAGGCAGGCTGGACGAGCAGTACTTC. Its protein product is CASSLGRLDEQYF.

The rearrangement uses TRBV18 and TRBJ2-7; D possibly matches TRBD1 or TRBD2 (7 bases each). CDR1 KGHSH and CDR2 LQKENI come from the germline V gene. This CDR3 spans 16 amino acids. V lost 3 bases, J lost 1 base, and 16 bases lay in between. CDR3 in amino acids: CASSPAGRGRSYEQYF. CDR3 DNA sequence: TGTGCCAGCTCACCGGCGGGGAGGGGGCGGTCCTACGAGCAGTACTTC.